This T cell receptor (beta chain) was documented in a study of cytomegalovirus exposure and HLA in healthy donors. Concerning this clone itself: The antigen is not known.

The CDR3 contains 15 residues. Trimming took 5 bases from V and 5 from J; bases not matched to a gene: 8. The germline CDR1 and CDR2 sequences are SGHTA and FQGTGA. 13 Jbeta primers and 60 Vbeta primers were used for the PCR. The repertoire was sequenced with immunoSEQ multiplex PCR; TCRdb's copy has only in-frame clones and lacks some. The data hold some 200,000 clones, with more than 75% observed a single time. Findings and caveats of the study: Rarity marked most TCR sequences, yet some public TCRs occurred in many donors. Analysis performed later showed TCR beta chains linked to HLA being more clonally expanded than equally common others. Association with HLA alleles at 0.05 false discovery rate was found for 16,951 TCR beta sequences in a later analysis.

The J gene is TRBJ2-2, the V gene TRBV7-3; 7 nucleotides match TRBD1. The material sequenced was PBMCs. This TCR was recovered from a woman in her forties or fifties in good health and CMV-seropositive. The CDR3 protein is CASSHSGGNTGELFF. CDR3 coding DNA: TGTGCCAGCAGCCATTCAGGGGGAAATACCGGGGAGCTGTTTTTT.